The present TCR beta chain was sequenced within a study of blood T cell repertoires in COVID-19. The overall study: From the United States, Italy and Spain came samples of acute and convalescent COVID-19. In each case, the material was cDNA or gDNA derived from T cells, B-cell-depleted T cells, or PBMCs.

In the original workflow: Reference gene primer amplification yielded estimated nucleated cell counts. Clones were sequenced by immunoSEQ multiplex PCR, and TCRdb holds only the in-frame ones, with some missing. V, J and clone size were drawn from that table, and D and trimming were deduced from the DNA. This table holds about 35,000 clones, approximately 80% found once. Germline lookup yields CDR1 SGHAT and CDR2 FQNNGV. This CDR3 is built from 14 residues. Between the trimmed V and J ends, which lost 6 bases and 0 bases, there was a span of 12 bases. The TCR was taken from a man aged 55-75 years in a cohort sampled during active COVID-19. The sequenced material came from peripheral blood. This chain joins TRBV11-2 and TRBJ2-7; possible D gene TRBD1, 6 bases. The CDR3 coding sequence is TGTGCCAGCAGTAAACAGGGTTACTCCTACGAGCAGTACTTC. Its protein product is CASSKQGYSYEQYF.